Reported below is one TCR beta chain. Germline CDR1 reads SGDLS; CDR2 reads YYNGEE. The germline V and J ends were trimmed by 0 bases and 7 bases, with 13 bases remaining between them. The CDR3 consists of 14 residues. The data were obtained in a study of cytomegalovirus exposure and HLA in healthy donors. Profiling relied on immunoSEQ multiplex PCR, and the TCRdb table lists in-frame clones only, not all of them. The sample shows over 85,000 clones, approximately 93% of them seen only once. The rearrangement links TRBV9 to TRBJ1-2; maybe TRBD1 (5 bases). This TCR derives from a woman aged 25 to 39 in good health and CMV-seropositive. The source material was PBMCs. CDR3 protein: CASSVEETAAGYTF. The CDR3, as DNA: TGTGCCAGCAGCGTAGAGGAGACAGCCGCTGGCTACACCTTC.